This T cell receptor beta chain was retrieved from a study of blood T cell repertoires in COVID-19. Study-wide context: Both acute and convalescent COVID-19 samples were obtained from the United States, Italy and Spain. In each case, the material was cDNA or gDNA derived from T cells, B-cell-depleted T cells, or PBMCs.

Here immunoSEQ multiplex PCR was the method, and the copy in TCRdb shows in-frame clones only, minus some. Of around 160,000 clones in the sample, around four fifths are singletons; the top ten hold 35% to 40%. Turning to this clone: The sample has other DNA sequences that encode this CDR3 too.

This CDR3 is 14 amino acids long. Looked up from germline, CDR1 is SGHRS and CDR2 is YFSETQ. After removal of 5 bases from V and 5 bases from J, the junction contained 7 bases not matched to a gene. Material for sequencing was peripheral blood. This receptor was identified in a human donor in a cohort sampled during active COVID-19. This chain links TRBV5-1 with TRBJ2-5; 9 bases match TRBD1. The CDR3 sequence: CASSPGQGGETQYF. CDR3 in DNA: TGCGCCAGCAGTCCGGGACAGGGAGGGGAGACCCAGTACTTC. The entire variable domain, with the rest obtained from reference TRBV5-1 and TRBJ2-5, is as follows: KAGVTQTPRYLIKTRGQQVTLSCSPISGHRSVSWYQQTPGQGLQFLFEYFSETQRNKGNFPGRFSGRQFSNSRSEMNVSTLELGDSALYLCASSPGQGGETQYFGPGTRLLVL.